The 10 T cell receptor beta chains reported below all come from one sample, sequenced in a study of human T cells and chemical hapten exposure (dated by TCRdb to the early 2020s). The library was obtained by RACE. Sequenced on a NextSeq 500. TCRdb reanalyzed the raw reads on its own, using fastp at Q25 for trimming and MiXCR for clone calling, and kept in-frame beta chains. One record per CDR3 amino acid sequence lists the most common genes and DNA. In this sample the table shows some 74,000 distinct CDR3 sequences, approximately 12% of which occur a single time. Clones ranked in the top ten supply 5.7% of the sample. Reading the label with the study, this specimen's time point is: patch test 3, about 24 weeks after DPC sensitization. The meaning of the sample's treatment or condition label: therapeutic diphenylcyclopropenone sensitization with weekly scalp DPC. The sequencing here drew on whole blood, taken in connection with sensitization to the hapten diphenylcyclopropenone (DPC). These TCRs come from a woman in her fifties or sixties with alopecia areata. Some clones in this sample may be carry-over from other donors' samples.

The chain links TRBV9 to TRBJ2-2, with D perhaps matching TRBD2 (6 bases). The germline gives CDR1 SGDLS, CDR2 YYNGEE. This CDR3 contains 15 residues. V gave up 5 bases and J gave up 5 bases, with 16 bases separating them. The CDR3 nucleotides read TGTGCCAGCAGTCGCAGGATTGGGGGGACCGGGGAGCTGTTTTTT. Protein sequence: CASSRRIGGTGELFF. The full variable domain, its missing parts supplied by reference TRBV9 and TRBJ2-2, is DSGVTQTPKHLITATGQRVTLRCSPRSGDLSVYWYQQSLDQGLQFLIQYYNGEERAKGNILERFSAQQFPDLHSELNLSSLELGDSALYFCASSRRIGGTGELFFGEGSRLTVL.

A few counts support this clonotype. The chain recombines TRBV29-1 with TRBJ2-7, with 9 bases aligning to TRBD1. The trim removed 6 bases at V and 0 bases at J, leaving 18 bases unmatched. The CDR3 consists of 18 residues. The V gene's germline CDR1 is SQVTM and CDR2 ANQGSEA. The CDR3 spells CSVQPMIPGQGHSYEQYF. The DNA for the CDR3 is TGCAGCGTCCAACCTATGATTCCGGGACAGGGACACTCCTACGAGCAGTACTTC.

This clonotype was found a few times. The V call is TRBV29-1, the J call TRBJ2-7, with 8 nucleotides matching TRBD1. Germline V gives CDR1 SQVTM, CDR2 ANQGSEA. The CDR3 is 11 amino acids. V trimming: 6 bases; J trimming: 6 bases; junction bases outside the gene matches: 4. The CDR3 sequence is CSVRTGSEQYF. The CDR3 bases are TGCAGCGTGAGGACAGGGAGCGAGCAGTACTTC.

This clonotype was recorded a few times. The V gene is TRBV20-1, the J gene TRBJ2-5; TRBD1 matches at 9 bases. Germline lookup yields CDR1 DFQATT and CDR2 SNEGSKA (reference sequence). This CDR3 contains 13 residues. V shed 2 bases and J 3 bases; nucleotides not matched to a gene: 1. CDR3 region: CSARWDREETQYF. DNA of the CDR3: TGCAGTGCTAGATGGGACAGGGAAGAGACCCAGTACTTC.

This clonotype was observed many times. The chain joins TRBV5-1 to TRBJ2-4, with 14 bases aligning to TRBD2. Trimming took 0 bases from V and 3 from J; bases not matched to a gene: 5. Germline lookup yields CDR1 SGHRS and CDR2 YFSETQ. The CDR3 covers 18 residues. The CDR3 loop reads CASSLGKGTSGGKNIQYF. The DNA for the CDR3 is TGCGCCAGCAGCTTGGGAAAAGGGACTAGCGGGGGCAAAAACATTCAGTACTTC.

This clonotype has only a few counts. CDR3 protein: CASSKDIPYEQYF. The CDR3 DNA sequence: TGTGCCAGCAGCAAGGACATCCCCTACGAGCAGTACTTC. The V call is TRBV11-1, the J call TRBJ2-7; perhaps TRBD1 as D (5 bases). With 5 bases removed from V and 2 bases from J, the gap between germline ends came to 10 bases. The length of the CDR3 is 13 residues. The germline V gene encodes CDR1 SGHAT and CDR2 FQDESV (reference sequence).

The V call is TRBV7-8, the J call TRBJ2-2, with a possible D match to TRBD2 (6 bases). CDR1 and CDR2 from the germline V gene are SGHVS and FQNEAQ. V lost 5 bases, J lost 0 bases, and 13 bases lay in between. This CDR3 has 16 amino acids. As DNA, the CDR3 is TGTGCCAGCAGCCCCAGGGAGGTCGCGAACACCGGGGAGCTGTTTTTT. Translated, it gives CASSPREVANTGELFF.

The chain carries TRBV20-1 and TRBJ2-1; 7 bases map to TRBD2. V gave up 2 bases and J gave up 5 bases; unmatched junction bases: 6. The CDR3 contains 14 residues. Germline V gives CDR1 DFQATT, CDR2 SNEGSKA (reference sequence). CDR3 nucleotide sequence: TGCAGTGCTAGACCGCTAGCGGACAACAATGAGCAGTTCTTC. This translates into CSARPLADNNEQFF.

The chain is built from TRBV10-3 and TRBJ2-1; TRBD2 agrees at 13 bases. The CDR3 covers 16 residues. CDR1 is ENHRY and CDR2 is SYGVKD in the germline V gene. J gave up 5 bases and V 6 bases, and 7 bases lay outside the gene matches. CDR3 loop: CAIRRTSGSQDNEQFF. CDR3 DNA: TGTGCCATCAGAAGGACTAGCGGGAGTCAAGACAATGAGCAGTTCTTC.

V is TRBV19 and J is TRBJ2-6; D perhaps matches TRBD2 (6 bases). The germline gives CDR1 LNHDA, CDR2 SQIVND (reference sequence). The CDR3 has 16 residues. Trimming cost V 6 bases and J 0 bases, with 12 bases left between them. CDR3 nucleotide sequence: TGTGCCAGTAGATCGGGGGTTAACTCTGGGGCCAACGTCCTGACTTTC. Encoded protein: CASRSGVNSGANVLTF.